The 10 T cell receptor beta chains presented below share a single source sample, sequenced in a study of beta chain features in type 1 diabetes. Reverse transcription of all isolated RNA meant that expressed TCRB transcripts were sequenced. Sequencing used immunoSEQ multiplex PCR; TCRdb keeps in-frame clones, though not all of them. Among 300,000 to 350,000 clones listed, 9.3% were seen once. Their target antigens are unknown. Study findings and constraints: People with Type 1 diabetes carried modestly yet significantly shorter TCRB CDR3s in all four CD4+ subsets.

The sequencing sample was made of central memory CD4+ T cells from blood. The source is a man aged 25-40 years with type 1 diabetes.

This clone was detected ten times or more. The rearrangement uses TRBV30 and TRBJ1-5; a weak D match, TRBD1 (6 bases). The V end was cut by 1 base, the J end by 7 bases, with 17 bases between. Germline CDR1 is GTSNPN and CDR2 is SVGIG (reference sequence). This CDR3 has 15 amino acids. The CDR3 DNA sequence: TGTGCCTGGAGTGGAATTGGGGGCCCCTTGCAGCCCCAGCATTTT. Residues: CAWSGIGGPLQPQHF.

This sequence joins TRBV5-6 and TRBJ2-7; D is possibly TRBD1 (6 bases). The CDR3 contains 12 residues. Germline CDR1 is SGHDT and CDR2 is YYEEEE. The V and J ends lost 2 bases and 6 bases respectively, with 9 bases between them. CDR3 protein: CASSLTGLEQYF. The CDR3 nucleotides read TGTGCCAGCAGCTTAACAGGGCTCGAGCAGTACTTC.

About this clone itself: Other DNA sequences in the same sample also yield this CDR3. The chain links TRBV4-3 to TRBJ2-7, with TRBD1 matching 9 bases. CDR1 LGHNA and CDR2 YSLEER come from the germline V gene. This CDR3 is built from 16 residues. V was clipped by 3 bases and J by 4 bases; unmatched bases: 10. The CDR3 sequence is CASSQGSGQGSYEQYF. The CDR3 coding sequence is TGCGCCAGCAGCCAGGGCTCGGGACAGGGATCGTACGAGCAGTACTTC.

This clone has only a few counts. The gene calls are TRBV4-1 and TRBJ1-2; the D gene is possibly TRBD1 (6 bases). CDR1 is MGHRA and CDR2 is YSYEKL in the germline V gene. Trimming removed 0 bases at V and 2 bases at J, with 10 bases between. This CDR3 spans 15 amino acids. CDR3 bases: TGCGCCAGCAGCCAAGATCGAAGGGGGAACTATGGCTACACCTTC. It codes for CASSQDRRGNYGYTF.

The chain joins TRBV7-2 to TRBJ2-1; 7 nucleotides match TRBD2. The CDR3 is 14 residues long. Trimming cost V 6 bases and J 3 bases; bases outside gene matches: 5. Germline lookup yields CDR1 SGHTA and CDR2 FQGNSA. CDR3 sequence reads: CASSGLAVYNEQFF. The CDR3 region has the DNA TGTGCCAGCAGTGGTCTAGCGGTCTACAATGAGCAGTTCTTC.

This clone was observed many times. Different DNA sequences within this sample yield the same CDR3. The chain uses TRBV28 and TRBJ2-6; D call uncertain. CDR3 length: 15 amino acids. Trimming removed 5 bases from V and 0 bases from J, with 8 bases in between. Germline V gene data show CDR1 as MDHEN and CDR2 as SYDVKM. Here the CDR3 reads CASSPDSSGANVLTF. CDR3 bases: TGTGCCAGCAGTCCAGATAGCTCTGGGGCCAACGTCCTGACTTTC.

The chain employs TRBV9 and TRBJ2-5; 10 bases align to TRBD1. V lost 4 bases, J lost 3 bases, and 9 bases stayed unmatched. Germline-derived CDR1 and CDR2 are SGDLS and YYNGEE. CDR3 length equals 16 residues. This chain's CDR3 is CASSFTGTGVEETQYF. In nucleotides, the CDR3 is TGTGCCAGCAGCTTCACCGGGACAGGGGTTGAAGAGACCCAGTACTTC.

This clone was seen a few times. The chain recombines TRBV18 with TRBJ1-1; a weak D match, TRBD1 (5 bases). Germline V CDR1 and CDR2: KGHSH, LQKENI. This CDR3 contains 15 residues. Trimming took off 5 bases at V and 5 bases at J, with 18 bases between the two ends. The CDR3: CASSKDGGWGTEAFF. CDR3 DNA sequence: TGTGCCAGCTCAAAGGACGGCGGATGGGGGACTGAAGCTTTCTTT.

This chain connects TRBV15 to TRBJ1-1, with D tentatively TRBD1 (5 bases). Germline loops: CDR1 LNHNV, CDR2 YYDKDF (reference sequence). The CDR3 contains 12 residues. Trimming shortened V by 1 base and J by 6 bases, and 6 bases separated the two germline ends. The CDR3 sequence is CATSRATAEAFF. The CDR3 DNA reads TGTGCCACCAGCAGAGCGACAGCTGAAGCTTTCTTT.

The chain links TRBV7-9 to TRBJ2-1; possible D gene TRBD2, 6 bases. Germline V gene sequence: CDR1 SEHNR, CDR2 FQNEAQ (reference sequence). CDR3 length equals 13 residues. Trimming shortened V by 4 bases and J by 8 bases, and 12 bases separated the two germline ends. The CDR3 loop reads CASSSSAGHEQFF. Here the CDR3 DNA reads TGTGCCAGCAGCTCCTCCGCGGGGCATGAGCAGTTCTTC.